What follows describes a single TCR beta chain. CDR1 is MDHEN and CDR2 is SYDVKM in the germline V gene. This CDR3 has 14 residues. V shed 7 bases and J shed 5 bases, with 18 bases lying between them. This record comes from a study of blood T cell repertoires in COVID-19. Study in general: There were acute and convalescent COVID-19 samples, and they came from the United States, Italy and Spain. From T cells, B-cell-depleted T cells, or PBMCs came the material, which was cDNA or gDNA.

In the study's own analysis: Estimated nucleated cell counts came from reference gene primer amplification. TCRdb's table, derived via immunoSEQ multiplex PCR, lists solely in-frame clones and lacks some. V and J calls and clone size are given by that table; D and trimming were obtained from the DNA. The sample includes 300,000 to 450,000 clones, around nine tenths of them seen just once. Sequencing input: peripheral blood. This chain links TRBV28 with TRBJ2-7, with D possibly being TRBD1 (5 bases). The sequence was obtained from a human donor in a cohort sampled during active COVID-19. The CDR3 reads CASTGLGRVDEQYF. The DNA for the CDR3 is TGTGCCAGCACTGGGTTGGGCAGGGTCGACGAGCAGTACTTC.